The present TCR beta chain was sequenced within a study of tumor-infiltrating lymphocytes in primary liver carcinoma (dated by TCRdb to 2016 to 2017). Regarding the research as a whole: The five patients, three men and two women aged 30 to 69 years, had hepatocellular carcinoma (four) or combined HCC and intrahepatic cholangiocarcinoma (one). A total of 35 specimens from 5 patients went through TCRbeta repertoire sequencing, namely 25 tumor regions, 5 adjacent noncancerous liver tissues and 5 peripheral blood samples. Roughly 3.5 to 7.5 million productive TCRbeta reads were obtained per sample, and no significant difference in read depth was found between tissue types. Tumors of the five patients were stage T1-T3 N0M0 with maximum diameters of 4.2 to 10 cm. To link TCRbeta repertoire diversity with the local molecular phenotype, the roughly 27 tumor region samples were profiled using Agilent mRNA microarrays. High reproducibility was observed for the technical replicate repertoires, with mean shared-clone rates approximately 0.9 and correlation coefficients above 0.95. TCRbeta repertoire sequencing, expression microarrays and whole-exome sequencing were combined in the study across five regions of each liver tumor, with adjacent normal tissue and blood also included.

General study outcomes and caveats: The top 250 clones accounted for a significantly greater share of the repertoire in tumors than in blood (p = 0.039). Comparison of CD4+ and CD8+ T cell repertoires was precluded by the use of bulk unsorted samples. Just about 7.5-25% of top clones turned up in all five regions of a tumor, which suggests spatial heterogeneity among tumor-infiltrating T cells. Because sequencing covered only the TCR beta chain and unpaired alpha chains were not captured, true repertoire diversity is likely underestimated. The study included only five patients, and the authors note findings should be validated in a larger study. Repertoire overlap was higher between tumor regions (mean about 35%) than tumor-adjacent (approximately 17%) or tumor-blood (14%) pairs, consistent with antigen-driven expansion.

Compared with the rest of its sample, this clonotype is medium-sized (0.01 to 0.1%). Its antigen is unknown. Nothing much larger sits one base from this clone, and base qualities are not available. Using a constant-region primer and ProtoScript II reverse transcriptase, TCRbeta-specific cDNA was reverse-transcribed from around 500 ng total RNA. TCRbeta libraries were built with three nested multiplex PCR rounds, a slightly modified ARM-PCR procedure. The first two PCR rounds used multiplex TRBV1-TRBV30 forward primers with a Cbeta reverse primer, each for about 11 cycles. Sample barcodes and Illumina adapters were added in a final 25-cycle PCR with Deep VentR polymerase. Amplicons of 200-500 bp were gel-purified with a QIAquick gel extraction kit before sequencing. The TCRbeta amplicons were sequenced with 250-bp paired-end reads on an Illumina HiSeq 2500. As for the authors' bioinformatics: To recover full CDR3 sequences, reads were quality-trimmed using Trimmomatic v0.33 and paired reads were then merged using FLASH v1.2.11. V, D and J germline segments were assigned to the rearranged TCRbeta sequences using MiGEC v1.2.1b. Clonotype statistics and Shannon-Wiener diversity indices were computed with VDJtools v1.0.0. Except for diversity analysis, only the 250 most abundant clonotypes of each sample were used in subsequent analyses to reduce sampling bias. The raw public reads went through TCRdb reprocessing: fastp at Q25, MiXCR clone calling, in-frame beta chains kept. Identical CDR3 proteins give one entry, which carries the most common genes and DNA. TCRdb, not the authors, supplied the V and J calls. In all, the sample holds about 130,000 distinct CDR3 sequences, and 55% to 75% of those were seen once. Of the sample, 8.4% falls within the top ten clones.

Without any cell sorting, total RNA and DNA were extracted together from about 20-30 mg of bulk tissue using the AllPrep DNA/RNA mini kit. Between November 2015 and early 2016, about 5 patients in China with histopathologically diagnosed primary liver carcinoma had their tumors surgically resected. At the time of sampling, the patients had chronic HBV infection and had not received any treatment. Five spatially separated regions were sampled per tumor: superior, inferior, left-lateral and right-lateral poles, plus the tumor centre. According to histology, viable tumor cells made up more than 75% of every tumor sample. Pieces of fresh tumor and adjacent tissue were cut in half, with one half kept in RNAlater at -80 degrees C and the other half sent for histology. At the junction V is shortened by 4 bases and J by 7 bases; bases outside the gene matches: 10. The germline V gene provides CDR1 SGHAT and CDR2 FQNNGV. Inclusive of the bounding cysteine and phenylalanine, the CDR3 is 18 residues long. The CDR3 DNA has 54 bases and is translated from base 1.

This sequence uses TRBV11-2 and TRBJ2-1; the junction holds 16 bases that match TRBD2. This clonotype was obtained from a woman in her sixties or seventies with primary liver carcinoma and hepatitis B virus infection. Sequencing used liver tumor tissue from sampling region 3. Per the publication, the cell subset or site label means: tumor region T3, left-lateral pole. The CDR3 is CASSYPTGTSGRGNEQFF. The nucleotide sequence reads TGTGCCAGCAGCTACCCCACCGGGACTAGCGGGAGGGGTAATGAGCAGTTCTTC.